This T cell receptor beta chain originates from a study of identical twins. MiXCR was run by TCRdb on the 5' RACE reads, yielding one entry per CDR3 protein. The sample consists of about 1.7 million distinct CDR3 sequences, around a third of them appearing once. The clonotype comes from a newborn girl in good health. Sequences were obtained from cord blood.

CDR3 residues: CASSLSAGTAFNYGYTF. CDR3 DNA sequence: TGTGCCAGCAGCTTGTCCGCCGGGACAGCGTTCAACTATGGCTACACCTTC. The chain links TRBV5-5 to TRBJ1-2, with 7 bases lining up with TRBD1. CDR1 is SGHKS and CDR2 is YYEKEE in the germline V gene (reference sequence). The CDR3 has 17 residues. Unmatched junction bases numbered 11, after V lost 1 base and J lost 2 bases.